Below are 14 T cell receptor beta chains sequenced from a single sample in a study of T cells after yellow fever vaccination. TCRdb analysed the 5' RACE reads with MiXCR anew, one entry per CDR3 protein. The data hold approximately 120,000 distinct CDR3 sequences, with approximately 8.4% observed a single time. This material consisted of CD8+ T cells sorted from PBMCs, taken on the day of the yellow fever booster vaccination. These receptor sequences come from a man aged 18 to 29 who received the YFV17D yellow fever vaccine.

The sample holds a few counts of this clonotype. In nucleotides, the CDR3 is TGTGCCTGGAGCAGTGTAACTGAAGCTTTCTTT. Translating it yields CAWSSVTEAFF. This chain joins TRBV30 and TRBJ1-1; D call uncertain. The CDR3 is made up of 11 amino acids. The ends were cut back, 3 bases at V and 5 bases at J, with 7 bases in the middle. Germline CDR1 reads GTSNPN; CDR2 reads SVGIG (reference sequence).

This clonotype was observed a handful of times. The J gene is TRBJ1-1, the V gene TRBV7-9; D uncertain. Germline assignment: CDR1 SEHNR and CDR2 FQNEAQ (reference sequence). V lost 6 bases, J lost 7 bases, and 9 bases lay in between. This CDR3 spans 11 amino acids. For the CDR3, the DNA is TGTGCCAGCAGTTCCGCGTTTGAAGCTTTCTTT. Residues: CASSSAFEAFF.

The rearrangement joins TRBV10-2 to TRBJ2-5, with a tentative D call TRBD2 (5 bases). This CDR3 contains 12 residues. Germline CDR1 reads WSHSY; CDR2 reads SAAADI. V was shortened by 7 bases and J by 1 base, with 7 bases between the two germline ends. The CDR3 sequence: CASMSGQETQYF. In DNA, the CDR3 is TGCGCCAGCATGAGCGGCCAAGAGACCCAGTACTTC.

This clonotype was seen more than once but under ten times. This sequence joins TRBV29-1 and TRBJ2-2, with D possibly being TRBD1 (6 bases). V was trimmed by 7 bases and J by 7 bases, leaving 10 bases between them. This CDR3 spans 11 amino acids. Germline loops: CDR1 SQVTM, CDR2 ANQGSEA. CDR3 nucleotides: TGCAGCGCAGGGGTTGGCGGGGAGCTGTTTTTT. Amino acid sequence: CSAGVGGELFF.

The rearrangement uses TRBV28 and TRBJ1-6; 9 nucleotides match TRBD1. J was trimmed by 8 bases and V by 6 bases; bases with no gene match: 5. Germline V gene lookup returns CDR1 MDHEN and CDR2 SYDVKM. The CDR3 length is 14 residues. CDR3 residues: CASSPGQGHSPLHF. The CDR3 region has the DNA TGTGCCAGCAGCCCCGGACAGGGGCATTCACCCCTCCACTTT.

This clonotype showed up just a few times. The chain combines TRBV29-1 with TRBJ2-3; D might be TRBD2 (6 bases). CDR1 and CDR2 (germline): SQVTM, ANQGSEA. The CDR3 consists of 13 residues. V shed 8 bases and J shed 0 bases, with 12 bases lying between them. CDR3 nucleotides: TGCAGCCTAGCGCTTTCTAGCACAGATACGCAGTATTTT. Amino acid sequence: CSLALSSTDTQYF.

The gene calls are TRBV10-3 and TRBJ1-6; D remains unclear. V was trimmed by 4 bases and J by 8 bases, leaving 12 bases between them. Per the germline V gene, CDR1 is ENHRY and CDR2 is SYGVKD. The length of the CDR3 is 14 residues. CDR3 sequence: CAISGERVDSPLHF. The CDR3 bases are TGTGCCATCAGTGGGGAGCGGGTGGATTCACCCCTCCACTTT.

The chain combines TRBV4-1 with TRBJ1-2; D gene uncertain. CDR1 and CDR2 (germline): MGHRA, YSYEKL. The CDR3 runs to 15 residues. The ends were cut back, 1 base at V and 2 bases at J, with 11 bases in the middle. The CDR3: CASSQVTPTNYGYTF. The CDR3 bases are TGCGCCAGCAGCCAAGTTACACCCACCAACTATGGCTACACCTTC.

A few counts support this clonotype. The chain couples TRBV7-2 to TRBJ2-3; the match to TRBD2 covers 14 bases. J was trimmed by 6 bases and V by 6 bases; bases with no gene match: 5. Germline V CDR1 and CDR2: SGHTA, FQGNSA. The CDR3 sequence is 15 residues long. CDR3 nucleotide sequence: TGTGCCAGCAGACGGACTAGCGGGGGGTTGGATACGCAGTATTTT. This codes for CASRRTSGGLDTQYF.

The J gene is TRBJ2-1, the V gene TRBV11-2, with 9 bases identical to TRBD2. There are 17 residues in the CDR3. The germline gives CDR1 SGHAT, CDR2 FQNNGV. Germline trimming cut 1 base from V and 0 bases from J; bases unmatched to any gene: 4. CDR3 nucleotides: TGTGCCAGCAGCTTAGCCGCTAGCGGGGCCTCCTACAATGAGCAGTTCTTC. As protein: CASSLAASGASYNEQFF.

Worth noting for this clonotype: A much larger clonotype is one base distant, so this may be a read error. This chain links TRBV5-1 with TRBJ2-7, with D unresolved. The CDR3 is 11 amino acids. Trimming removed 5 bases at V and 9 bases at J, with 12 bases between. Per germline, CDR1 SGHRS and CDR2 YFSETQ. The CDR3 loop reads CASSLNDGQYF. DNA for the CDR3: TGCGCCAGCAGTTTGAACGACGGGCAGTACTTC.

This clonotype has more than one count but fewer than ten. The rearrangement uses TRBV6-5 and TRBJ2-3; D is perhaps TRBD1 or TRBD2 (5 bases each). Germline loops: CDR1 MNHEY, CDR2 SVGAGI. V was shortened by 0 bases and J by 5 bases, with 24 bases between the two germline ends. This CDR3 comprises 19 residues. The CDR3 loop is CASSYSILPGQGAGDTQYF. CDR3 in DNA: TGTGCCAGCAGTTACTCAATCCTACCCGGGCAGGGAGCCGGAGATACGCAGTATTTT.

The genes are TRBV3-1 and TRBJ1-5; D is unclear. The CDR3 consists of 15 residues. Trimming took off 0 bases at V and 5 bases at J, with 11 bases between the two ends. Looked up from germline, CDR1 is LGHDT and CDR2 is YNNKEL (reference sequence). CDR3 bases: TGTGCCAGCAGCCAAGATAGCGGGATCGATCAGCCCCAGCATTTT. It encodes CASSQDSGIDQPQHF.

The genes are TRBV6-2 or TRBV6-3 and TRBJ2-7; no clear D gene. There are 14 residues in the CDR3. Trimming left V 5 bases short and J 4 bases short, with 15 bases between. Germline CDR1 and CDR2: MNHEY and SVGEGT. The CDR3 region is CASSHGGVGYEQYF. In nucleotides, the CDR3 is TGTGCCAGCAGTCACGGTGGGGTTGGGTACGAGCAGTACTTC.